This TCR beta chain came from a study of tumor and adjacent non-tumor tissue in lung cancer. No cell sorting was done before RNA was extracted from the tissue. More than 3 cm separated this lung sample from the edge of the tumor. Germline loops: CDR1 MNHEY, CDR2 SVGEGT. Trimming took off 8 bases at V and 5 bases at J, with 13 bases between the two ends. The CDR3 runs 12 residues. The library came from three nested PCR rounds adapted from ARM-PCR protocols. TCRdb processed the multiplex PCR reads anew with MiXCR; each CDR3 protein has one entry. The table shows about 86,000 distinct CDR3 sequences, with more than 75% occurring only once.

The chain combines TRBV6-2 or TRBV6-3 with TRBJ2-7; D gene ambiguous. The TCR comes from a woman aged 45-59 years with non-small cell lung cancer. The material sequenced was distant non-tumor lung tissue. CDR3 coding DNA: TGTGCCAGCGGCCGTCTCGCGGACGAGCAGTACTTC. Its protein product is CASGRLADEQYF.